This T cell receptor beta chain was captured in a study of T-cell memory formation after mild COVID-19. Study-level findings and limits: SARS-CoV-2 specificity of second-wave clones peaking day 37 was unconfirmed.

This CDR3 region has 13 residues. In germline, CDR1 is DFQATT, CDR2 SNEGSKA (reference sequence). Trimming left V 5 bases short and J 2 bases short, with 11 bases between. With respect to this clonotype: Its antigen is as yet unknown.

In TCRdb, the 5' RACE reads were re-called with MiXCR into one record per CDR3 protein. Counted here are around 110,000 distinct CDR3 sequences, around 11% occurring once; the ten biggest clones make up about 27%. The sequence derives from an adult woman who had mild COVID-19 (a few samples of this study predate the infection). Cell type and time point are not known. Sequenced: PBMCs or a T cell subset sorted from them (not recorded which). The chain employs TRBV20-1 and TRBJ2-3, with TRBD1 as a possible D gene (6 bases). CDR3 bases: TGCAGTGCTGTACAGGGTTCCACAGATACGCAGTATTTT. It yields the protein CSAVQGSTDTQYF.